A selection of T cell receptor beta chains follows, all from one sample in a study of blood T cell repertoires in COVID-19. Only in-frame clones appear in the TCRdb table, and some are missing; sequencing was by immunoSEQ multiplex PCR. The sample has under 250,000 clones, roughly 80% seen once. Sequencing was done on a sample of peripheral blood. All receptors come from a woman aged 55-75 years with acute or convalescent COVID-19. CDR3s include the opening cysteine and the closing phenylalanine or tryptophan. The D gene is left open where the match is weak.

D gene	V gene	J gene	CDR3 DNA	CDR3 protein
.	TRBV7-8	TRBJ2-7	TGTGCCAGCAGCCAATGCCGAGGGGCTAGCGACTCCTACGAGCAGTACTTC	CASSQCRGASDSYEQYF
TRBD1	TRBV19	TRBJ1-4	TGTGCCAGTTGCCCCCAGACCGGGACAGGGGTTTTTGCAACTAATGAAAAACTGTTTTTT	CASCPQTGTGVFATNEKLFF
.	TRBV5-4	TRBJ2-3	TGTGCCAGCAGCGAGGGACTCCGAGATACGCAGTATTTT	CASSEGLRDTQYF
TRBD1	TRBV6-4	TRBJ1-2	TGTGCCAGCAAGAAGGGGGCGAGATACTCAAACTATGGCTACACCTTC	CASKKGARYSNYGYTF
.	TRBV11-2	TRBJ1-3	TGTGCCAGCAGCTTAGTCCAGGGCTCTGGAAACACCATATATTTT	CASSLVQGSGNTIYF
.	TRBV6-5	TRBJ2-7	TGTGCCAGCAGTTACTCAGGCGGGGTTAACTCCTACGAGCAGTACTTC	CASSYSGGVNSYEQYF
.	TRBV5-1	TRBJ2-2	TGCGCCAGCACCCCGCACGGCACCGGGGAGCTGTTTTTT	CASTPHGTGELFF
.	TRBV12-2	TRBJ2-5	TGTGCAAGTCGCTCCCCGGGGGGCGGGGTCCAAGAGACCCAGTACTTC	CASRSPGGGVQETQYF
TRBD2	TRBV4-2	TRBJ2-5	TGTGCCAGCAGCCAAGATCATCTAGCGGGGAGGGAGACCCAGTACTTC	CASSQDHLAGRETQYF
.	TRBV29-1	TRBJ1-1	TGCAGCGCCCAAATGGGGGGTTGGAACACTGAAGCTTTCTTT	CSAQMGGWNTEAFF
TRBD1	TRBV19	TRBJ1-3	TGTGCCAGTAGTATGGGACAGGGATTTCGTGGAAACACCATATATTTT	CASSMGQGFRGNTIYF
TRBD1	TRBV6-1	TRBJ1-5	TGTGCCAGCAGTGAAGCGCGGACAGGTTTTAGCAATCAGCCCCAGCATTTT	CASSEARTGFSNQPQHF
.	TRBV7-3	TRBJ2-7	TGTGCCAGCAGCTTATTCTCTCTGACGGGAGCGTCCTACGAGCAGTACTTC	CASSLFSLTGASYEQYF
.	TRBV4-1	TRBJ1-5	TGCGCCAGCAGCCCCTACAGGGACAATCAGCCCCAGCATTTT	CASSPYRDNQPQHF
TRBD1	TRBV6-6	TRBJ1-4	TGTGCCAGCAGCCCCAAGGACAGGGGAAGTGAAAAACTGTTTTTT	CASSPKDRGSEKLFF
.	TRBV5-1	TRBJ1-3	TGCGCCAGCAGCTTGGCCGGGGGGACTGGAAACACCATATATTTT	CASSLAGGTGNTIYF
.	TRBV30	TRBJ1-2	TGTGCCTGGACAGCCCATTCGGGGGGCTACACCTTC	CAWTAHSGGYTF
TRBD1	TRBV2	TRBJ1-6	TGTGCCAGCAGTCCCGACAGGGGGGGTTCACCCCTCCACTTT	CASSPDRGGSPLHF
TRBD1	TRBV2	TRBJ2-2	TGTGCCAGCAGGAAGGACAGGGGCACGGTTAGCGGGGAGCTGTTTTTT	CASRKDRGTVSGELFF
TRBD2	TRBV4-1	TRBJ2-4	TGCGCCAGCAGCCAAGGGGGGGGACGGGCGCTAGCCAAAAACATTCAGTACTTC	CASSQGGGRALAKNIQYF
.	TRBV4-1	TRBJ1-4	TGCGCCAGCAGCCAGCTCGGTTTCGGTGAAAAACTGTTTTTT	CASSQLGFGEKLFF
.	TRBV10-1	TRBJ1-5	TGCGCCAGCAGCGGCCCCGGTTTGGAGGGGCGGAAGCAGCCCCAGCATTTT	CASSGPGLEGRKQPQHF